This TCR beta chain was profiled in a study of blood T cell repertoires in COVID-19. The wider study: The analysed material was cDNA or gDNA that came from T cells, B-cell-depleted T cells, or PBMCs.

Assay used: immunoSEQ multiplex PCR; TCRdb lists only in-frame clones, some missing. The table shows 170,000 or so clones, with over 75% occurring only once. The CDR3 is 14 amino acids. The V end was cut by 3 bases, the J end by 1 base, with 9 bases between. In germline, CDR1 is MNHEY, CDR2 SMNVEV (reference sequence). The J gene is TRBJ1-1, the V gene TRBV27; D might be TRBD1 (5 bases). The source is a man in his 70s with active or convalescent COVID-19. The material sequenced was peripheral blood. CDR3 residues: CASSLGRANTEAFF. In nucleotides, the CDR3 is TGTGCCAGCAGTTTGGGCAGGGCGAACACTGAAGCTTTCTTT.